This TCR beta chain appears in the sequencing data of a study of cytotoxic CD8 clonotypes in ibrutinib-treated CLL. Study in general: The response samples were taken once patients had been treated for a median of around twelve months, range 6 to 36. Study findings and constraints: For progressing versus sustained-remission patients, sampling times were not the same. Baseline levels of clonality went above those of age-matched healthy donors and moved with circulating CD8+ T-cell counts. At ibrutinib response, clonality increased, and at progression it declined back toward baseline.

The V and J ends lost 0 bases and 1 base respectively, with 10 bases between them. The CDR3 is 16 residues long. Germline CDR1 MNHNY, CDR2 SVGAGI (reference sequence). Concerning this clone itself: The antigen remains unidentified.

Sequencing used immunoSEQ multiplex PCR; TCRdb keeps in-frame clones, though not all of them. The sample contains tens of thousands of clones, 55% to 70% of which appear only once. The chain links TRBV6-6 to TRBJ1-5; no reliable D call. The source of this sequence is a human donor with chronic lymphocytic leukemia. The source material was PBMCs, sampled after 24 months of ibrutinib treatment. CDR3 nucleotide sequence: TGTGCCAGCAGTTACTCGATTGGCAGAAGCAATCAGCCCCAGCATTTT. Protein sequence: CASSYSIGRSNQPQHF.